Following are 4 T cell receptor beta chains from one sample sequenced in a study of OX40 agonist ivuxolimab in advanced cancers. Repertoires were generated with immunoSEQ multiplex PCR, while TCRdb's copy carries only in-frame clones and drops some. Among about 20,000 clones listed, 90% to 95% were seen once. Here the sequenced sample was CD4+ or CD8+ T cells sorted from blood, taken in a trial of the OX40 agonist ivuxolimab. The receptors here all came from an adult with an advanced solid tumor such as melanoma, head and neck, liver or kidney cancer.

The chain couples TRBV5-6 to TRBJ1-1, with D possibly being TRBD1 (6 bases). CDR1 is SGHDT and CDR2 is YYEEEE in the germline V gene. CDR3 length: 13 residues. V gave up 3 bases and J gave up 12 bases, with 18 bases separating them. CDR3 nucleotide sequence: TGTGCCAGCAGCTGGGCCGTACAGGGATGCACTTTCTTT. The encoded protein is CASSWAVQGCTFF.

J is TRBJ2-7 and V is TRBV5-1; D unresolved. V lost 0 bases and J lost 3, with 7 bases in between. CDR3 size: 13 residues. Germline V gene lookup returns CDR1 SGHRS and CDR2 YFSETQ. The CDR3 loop is CASSLEFSYEQYF. The CDR3 DNA sequence: TGCGCCAGCAGCTTGGAATTCAGCTACGAGCAGTACTTC.

This clone was counted once. The V call is TRBV27, the J call TRBJ2-7; D is possibly TRBD2 (5 bases). The CDR3 loop spans 14 amino acids. Germline CDR1 reads MNHEY; CDR2 reads SMNVEV (reference sequence). V was cut by 8 bases and J by 7 bases, with 21 bases left in between. The CDR3 nucleotides read TGTGCCAGCGCCATGTTGGGTGCTCGGGGAGAGCAGTACTTC. It is translated as CASAMLGARGEQYF.

The chain uses TRBV13 and TRBJ1-2, with 7 bases lining up with TRBD1. CDR1 PRHDT and CDR2 FYEKMQ come from the germline V gene (reference sequence). With V trimmed by 5 bases and J by 4 bases, 7 bases remained unmatched. This CDR3 region has 14 residues. Here the CDR3 reads CASSHTGVGYGYTF. CDR3 in DNA: TGTGCCAGCAGCCACACAGGGGTTGGCTATGGCTACACCTTC.